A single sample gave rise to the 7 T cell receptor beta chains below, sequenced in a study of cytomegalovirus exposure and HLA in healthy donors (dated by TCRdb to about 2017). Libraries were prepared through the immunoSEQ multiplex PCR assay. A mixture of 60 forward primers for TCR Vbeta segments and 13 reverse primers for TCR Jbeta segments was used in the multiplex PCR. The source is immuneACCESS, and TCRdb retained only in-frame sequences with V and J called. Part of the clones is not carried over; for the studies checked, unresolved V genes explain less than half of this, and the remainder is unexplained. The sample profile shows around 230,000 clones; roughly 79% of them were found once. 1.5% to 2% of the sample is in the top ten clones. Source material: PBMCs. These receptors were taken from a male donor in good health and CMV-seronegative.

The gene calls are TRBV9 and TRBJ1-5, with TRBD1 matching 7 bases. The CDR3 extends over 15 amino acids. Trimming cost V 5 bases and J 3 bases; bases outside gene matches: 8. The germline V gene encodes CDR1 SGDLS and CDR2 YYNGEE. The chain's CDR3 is CASSADRDPNQPQHF. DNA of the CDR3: TGTGCCAGCAGTGCCGACAGGGACCCCAATCAGCCCCAGCATTTT.

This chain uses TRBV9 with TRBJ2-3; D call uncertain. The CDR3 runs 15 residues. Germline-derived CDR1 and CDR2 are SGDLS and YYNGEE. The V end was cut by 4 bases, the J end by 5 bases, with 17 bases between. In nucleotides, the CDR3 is TGTGCCAGCAGCAGAGTTGGAGAGGTTGGAGATACGCAGTATTTT. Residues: CASSRVGEVGDTQYF.

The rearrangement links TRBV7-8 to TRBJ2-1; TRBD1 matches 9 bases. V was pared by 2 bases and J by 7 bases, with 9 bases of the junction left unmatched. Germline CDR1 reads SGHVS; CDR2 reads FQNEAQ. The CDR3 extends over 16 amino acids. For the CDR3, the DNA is TGTGCCAGCAGCTTACGTCCCGGGACAGGGATTAATGAGCAGTTCTTC. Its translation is CASSLRPGTGINEQFF.

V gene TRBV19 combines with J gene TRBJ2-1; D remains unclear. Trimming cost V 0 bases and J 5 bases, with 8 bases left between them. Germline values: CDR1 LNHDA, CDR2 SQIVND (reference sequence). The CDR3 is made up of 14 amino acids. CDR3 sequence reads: CASSIETRHNEQFF. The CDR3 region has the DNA TGTGCCAGTAGTATAGAAACTCGTCACAATGAGCAGTTCTTC.

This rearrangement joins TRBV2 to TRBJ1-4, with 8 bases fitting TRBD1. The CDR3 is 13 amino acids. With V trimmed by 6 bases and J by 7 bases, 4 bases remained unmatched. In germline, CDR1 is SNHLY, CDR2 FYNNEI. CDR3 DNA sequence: TGTGCCAGCAGGGACAGGGTGTTTGAAAAACTGTTTTTT. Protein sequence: CASRDRVFEKLFF.

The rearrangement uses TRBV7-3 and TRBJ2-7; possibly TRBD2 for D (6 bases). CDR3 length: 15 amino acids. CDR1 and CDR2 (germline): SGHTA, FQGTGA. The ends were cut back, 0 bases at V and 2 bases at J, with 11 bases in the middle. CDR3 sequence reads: CASSLTAGPTYEQYF. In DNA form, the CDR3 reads TGTGCCAGCAGCTTAACGGCGGGACCAACCTACGAGCAGTACTTC.

The CDR3 DNA sequence: TGTGCCATCCCTATTAACTGGGCAGAAAATCGACTAGCGGGAGGGCCGTGGAGTGAGCAGTTCTTC. It yields the protein CAIPINWAENRLAGGPWSEQFF. The chain employs TRBV10-3 and TRBJ2-1; 14 bases map to TRBD2. CDR1 and CDR2 from the germline V gene are ENHRY and SYGVKD. The CDR3 loop spans 22 amino acids. V dropped 8 bases and J dropped 9; count of bases not matched to a gene: 30.